Described below is a single T cell receptor (beta chain) sequence and its context. This clonotype was observed many times. The target of this receptor is not known. No base quality information exists; no much larger clone differs at one position. This specimen belongs to a study of T cells in Graves' hyperthyroidism and ophthalmopathy (dated by TCRdb to the late 2010s). Concerning the study at large: Peripheral blood samples were taken at the time of initial diagnosis, prior to any treatment. A discovery cohort of roughly 100 patients, about 40 with Graves' ophthalmopathy and 57 with stable Graves' hyperthyroidism, was used to find distinguishing TCR V-J signatures. Whether ophthalmopathy could be predicted prospectively was tested in an independent validation cohort made up of some 20 hyperthyroidism patients plus 17 patients who later progressed to ophthalmopathy. The 100 discovery patients were randomly split 7:3 into training and test sets. Thyroid tissue and blood T-cell repertoires from roughly 6 Graves' hyperthyroidism patients were also compared in the study. Once sampling was done, hyperthyroidism patients were given methimazole at a starting dose of 30 mg daily, whereas ophthalmopathy patients were given high-dose intravenous methylprednisolone. According to the paper, TCR Vbeta CDR3 sequencing was carried out on around 140 peripheral blood samples, which came from about 45 ophthalmopathy, around 74 hyperthyroidism and about 17 progressor patients. Results and caveats for the whole study, not just this receptor: Blood samples also contained most of the expanded thyroid clonotypes (frequency above 0.001), which suggests that blood repertoires may reflect thyroid immune responses. No statistical method was used to set the sample size in advance, and investigators knew the group allocation. A model built on a 13 V-J signature distinguished ophthalmopathy from stable hyperthyroidism, reaching roughly 88% sensitivity and around 81% specificity in cross-validation and 80%/75% in testing. In validation, progression to ophthalmopathy was predicted by the model with roughly 69% sensitivity and roughly 76% specificity, a median of approximately 6.5 months before onset.

The TCR beta CDR3 regions were amplified from RNA transcripts. A first-round RT-PCR of the TCR CDR3 used the HTBI primer set with the Qiagen OneStep RT-PCR kit. A second multiplex PCR round built the libraries, followed by size selection and purification. Paired-end sequencing of the libraries was performed with 100 bp reads on an Illumina HiSeq2000. In the original analysis: SOAPnuke was used to process the raw data, throwing out any read that contained adapters or uncalled bases, had a mean Phred below 15, or lacked an exact constant-primer or identifier match. High-quality paired reads were merged using COPE v1.2.5, and each unique nucleotide sequence was defined as a clonotype. MiTCR v1.1 was used to align the clonotypes against IMGT TRBV, TRBD and TRBJ reference segments. Only V-J combinations with frequency above 0.0001, covering approximately 99% of repertoires, were analysed. A TCS score was defined as the ratio between F50 (clonal expansion) and ExV (chaos), using BLOSUM62-based TCRdist between CDR3 peptides within each V-J. Welch's t-statistics and random forest reduced approximately 520 V-J features to fewer than 15, which were used in a naive Bayes classifier (R e1071). TCRdb ran its own pipeline on the public reads, namely fastp trimming at Q25 and MiXCR clone calling, and kept in-frame beta chains. Rows with one shared CDR3 protein collapse into an entry with the most common genes and DNA. The V and J calls shown here were made by TCRdb, not taken from the authors' results. The sample records around 350,000 distinct CDR3 sequences, about 19% of which are singletons. The top ten clonotypes cover around 3.6% of the sample.

The germline V gene (reference sequence) yields LNHDA for CDR1 and SQIVND for CDR2. Spanning cysteine to phenylalanine, the CDR3 consists of 15 amino acids. Only CDR3 DNA is held: 45 bases, read in frame from base 1. Unmatched junction bases come to 6, with V trimmed by 7 bases and J by 5 bases. Graves' hyperthyroidism was defined as stable when no progression to ophthalmopathy occurred over 18 months of follow-up. Hyperthyroidism patients were aged 18 to 65 years and newly diagnosed, with disease duration of less than 2 months. Patients with uncontrolled infections, other autoimmune diseases, pregnancy or lactation were excluded. Diagnoses were based on clinical symptoms, serum thyroxine and TRAb, thyroid ultrasound and orbital computed tomography. Ficoll-Paque density gradient centrifugation was used to isolate PBMCs from about 10 ml of fresh peripheral blood. Total RNA was extracted with Trizol reagent, and quality was checked on an Agilent 2100 Bioanalyzer.

The chain is made from TRBV19 and TRBJ2-5; 14 bases in the junction line up with TRBD2. The sequence was collected from a woman in her late teens or twenties with Graves' hyperthyroidism. The sample comprised blood. For the CDR3, the sequence is CASNMTSGGEETQYF. The DNA sequence reads TGTGCCAGTAACATGACTAGCGGGGGGGAGGAGACCCAGTACTTC.